These T cell receptor beta chains were read from a single sample in a study of T-cell memory formation after mild COVID-19. TCRdb fed the 5' RACE reads into MiXCR, producing one record per CDR3 protein. Seen here are around 500,000 distinct CDR3 sequences, roughly 18% observed once, and the top ten hold roughly 12%. The sample taken for sequencing was PBMCs or a T cell subset sorted from them (not recorded which). These TCRs come from an adult woman who had mild COVID-19 (a few samples of this study predate the infection). Cell type and time point are not known. The CDR3 runs from the conserved cysteine through the conserved F or W. Each record gives: clone size, V gene, D gene, J gene, CDR3 protein. D genes are given only for firm matches. Not every row has a clone size; where given, it reads once, few, many or a size class.

NA	TRBV18	NA	TRBJ2-7	CASSPNVEQSYEQYF
NA	TRBV6-5	TRBD2	TRBJ2-2	CASSYSIGSGKETGELFF
few	TRBV7-2	NA	TRBJ1-1	CASSRGFMNTEAFF
NA	TRBV3-1	NA	TRBJ2-7	CASSGRGRGSYEQYF
few	TRBV12-3/TRBV12-4	NA	TRBJ1-6	CASSPREYNSPLHF
few	TRBV9	NA	TRBJ2-7	CASSVGGTGPVYEQYF
NA	TRBV10-3	TRBD1	TRBJ2-1	CAINPGQGIHEQFF
few	TRBV20-1	TRBD2	TRBJ2-1	CSARRPSGRALEGFF
NA	TRBV30	NA	TRBJ2-3	CAWGASGTDTQYF
NA	TRBV5-1	TRBD1	TRBJ2-1	CASSWGTGVLYNEQFF
few	TRBV7-9	NA	TRBJ2-2	CASSTSQDATGELFF
NA	TRBV20-1	TRBD2	TRBJ2-3	CSARLWTGTSGRTSADTQYF
NA	TRBV9	NA	TRBJ2-7	CASSVVGRGEQYF
NA	TRBV4-1	TRBD1	TRBJ1-3	CASSPWGQVLGNTIYF
NA	TRBV7-8	NA	TRBJ1-1	CASSFLTSEAFF
NA	TRBV7-9	NA	TRBJ2-5	CASSPDFPQETQYF
few	TRBV5-5	TRBD2	TRBJ2-2	CASSLKRGGHTGELFF
NA	TRBV6-1	TRBD1	TRBJ1-4	CASRKAGGHGRDEKLFF
NA	TRBV4-1	NA	TRBJ1-2	CASSQDTGAGHYGYTF
many	TRBV30	TRBD1	TRBJ1-6	CAWREWTGAPNSPLHF
NA	TRBV11-2	NA	TRBJ1-1	CASRGFVNTEAFF
NA	TRBV28	TRBD1	TRBJ2-7	CASRVAQGRTYEQYF
many	TRBV5-6	TRBD1	TRBJ2-7	CASSSGTGVYEQYF
few	TRBV7-3	TRBD2	TRBJ2-1	CASSFNGLAGDEQFF
NA	TRBV29-1	TRBD1	TRBJ2-1	CSVEDLAWDREWGGNEQFF
NA	TRBV29-1	NA	TRBJ2-7	CSVVRTGKGYEQYF
few	TRBV30	NA	TRBJ1-5	CAWSANGGVEQPQHF
few	TRBV12-3/TRBV12-4	NA	TRBJ1-2	CASSSTYGYTF
NA	TRBV18	TRBD1	TRBJ1-1	CASSPRPQGANTEAFF
NA	TRBV19	NA	TRBJ2-3	CASSIGLLHTDTQYF
NA	TRBV7-9	TRBD1	TRBJ2-1	CASSIPLGEERGQGFYNEQFF
NA	TRBV29-1	TRBD2	TRBJ2-2	CSVVASGGTGELFF
NA	TRBV24-1	NA	TRBJ2-1	CATSGLGANEQFF
NA	TRBV4-3	NA	TRBJ2-1	CASSQERGEQFF
NA	TRBV20-1	TRBD1	TRBJ2-7	CSAQPARQGTYEQYF
NA	TRBV20-1	TRBD1	TRBJ1-2	CSARDFKTGRIYTF
few	TRBV4-1	TRBD1	TRBJ2-7	CASSHLTGAYEQYF
few	TRBV4-1	NA	TRBJ1-6	CASSLRTDNSPLHF
NA	TRBV20-1	TRBD2	TRBJ2-7	CSAPNGTSASGEQYF
few	TRBV25-1	TRBD1	TRBJ2-3	CASGGQGADTQYF
NA	TRBV25-1	TRBD2	TRBJ2-3	CASSGIAGAGDTQYF
NA	TRBV18	TRBD1	TRBJ1-6	CASPERDRISSPLHF
NA	TRBV7-9	NA	TRBJ1-3	CASSWDVPGNTIYF
NA	TRBV5-5	NA	TRBJ2-7	CASSPGRQAYEQYF
many	TRBV19	TRBD1	TRBJ1-2	CASSIRGDRANYGYTF
NA	TRBV6-5	NA	TRBJ1-1	CASSAGPLGNTEAFF
NA	TRBV3-1	TRBD2	TRBJ2-7	CASSQDLSGSNYEQYF
NA	TRBV7-9	NA	TRBJ2-2	CATISLYREGTNTGELFF